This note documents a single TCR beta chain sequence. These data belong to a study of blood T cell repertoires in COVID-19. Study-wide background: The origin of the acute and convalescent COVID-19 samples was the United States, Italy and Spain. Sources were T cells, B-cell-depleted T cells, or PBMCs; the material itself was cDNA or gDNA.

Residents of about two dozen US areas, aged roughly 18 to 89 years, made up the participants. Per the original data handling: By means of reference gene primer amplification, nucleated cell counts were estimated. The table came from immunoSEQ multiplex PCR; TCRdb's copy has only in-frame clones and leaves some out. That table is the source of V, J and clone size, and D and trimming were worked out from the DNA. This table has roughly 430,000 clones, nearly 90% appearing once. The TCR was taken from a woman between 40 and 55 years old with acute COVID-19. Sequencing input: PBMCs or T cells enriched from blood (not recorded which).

DNA for the CDR3: TGTGCCACCGCCGGACAGGGGGCAACAAGCAATGAGCAGTTCTTC. It translates to CATAGQGATSNEQFF. The chain combines TRBV10-3 with TRBJ2-1; TRBD1 matches at 11 bases. This CDR3 comprises 15 residues. The V gene end was trimmed by 10 bases and the J gene end by 6 bases; junction bases not matched to a gene: 11. Germline CDR1 ENHRY, CDR2 SYGVKD.